The present entry profiles one T cell receptor beta chain with its context. Method: immunoSEQ multiplex PCR; TCRdb's copy keeps in-frame clones and lacks some. The table has roughly 60,000 clones, approximately 90% seen once; the top ten hold roughly 0.45%. These data belong to a study of OX40 agonist ivuxolimab in advanced cancers. Looking at the study overall: A male proportion of about 86% was recorded, with mean age approximately 56 years and range roughly 23 to 79. Of the participants, under 50% had some prior anti-PD-1, anti-PD-L1 or anti-CTLA-4 therapy, which was allowed. Three individuals attained partial responses, comprising one hepatocellular carcinoma case and two cutaneous melanoma cases.

The junction had 8 bases not matched to a gene; V was cut back by 0 bases and J by 2 bases. Looked up from germline, CDR1 is LNHDA and CDR2 is SQIVND (reference sequence). There are 18 residues in the CDR3. The sequenced sample was CD4+ or CD8+ T cells sorted from blood, obtained in a trial of the OX40 agonist ivuxolimab. The clonotype originates from an adult with an advanced solid tumor such as melanoma, head and neck, liver or kidney cancer. This sequence joins TRBV19 and TRBJ2-3, with 10 bases fitting TRBD2. CDR3 loop: CASSIDLSTSGDTDTQYF. The CDR3 DNA is TGTGCCAGTAGTATAGACCTCAGTACTAGCGGGGACACAGATACGCAGTATTTT.